This TCR beta chain was found in a study of Ad26.COV2.S vaccination and SARS-CoV-2 variants. Assay: immunoSEQ multiplex PCR; the TCRdb copy retains only in-frame clones and omits some. The sample includes about 680,000 clones, roughly 90% seen only once; the top ten take around 1.4%. Treatment specified: some 19 received Ad26.COV2.S at low or high dose, single or two shots; about 5 received placebo; per-sample allocation not given. Day 63 following the first vaccine or placebo injection was when the samples were taken. Per the germline V gene, CDR1 is SGHNT and CDR2 is YYREEE (reference sequence). The CDR3 loop spans 15 amino acids. Unmatched junction bases numbered 5, after V lost 1 base and J lost 8 bases.

The sequenced sample was peripheral blood, obtained in a trial of Ad26.COV2.S vaccine versus placebo. The V call is TRBV5-4, the J call TRBJ2-1; the match to TRBD2 covers 11 bases. This TCR was recovered from a person between 18 and 60 years old who received the Ad26.COV2.S COVID-19 vaccine or a placebo. CDR3 sequence (DNA): TGTGCCAGCAGCTTGTTGGTAGCGGGAGGGTATGAGCAGTTCTTC. Protein sequence: CASSLLVAGGYEQFF.